In this sample, the clone carrying this T cell receptor (beta chain) turned up many times. The entry originates in a study of tumor-infiltrating lymphocytes in primary liver carcinoma. Synthesis of TCR beta cDNA was carried out from approximately 470 ng total RNA with a constant-region primer. Employing slightly modified ARM-PCR, three nested multiplex PCR rounds were run, and these gave rise to the TCR beta libraries. Forward primers for TRBV1-TRBV30 and a C-beta reverse primer served the first two PCR rounds, at about 11 cycles each. In TCRdb, the multiplex PCR reads were re-called with MiXCR into one record per CDR3 protein. The sample has about 310,000 distinct CDR3 sequences; almost 60% are singletons. Germline DNA was extracted alongside blood RNA, which was obtained from unsorted whole blood. Germline V CDR1 and CDR2: MGHRA, YSYEKL. V gave up 0 bases and J gave up 2 bases; unmatched junction bases: 7. The CDR3 contains 17 residues.

This clonotype was obtained from a woman between 25 and 40 years old with primary liver carcinoma and hepatitis B virus infection. Sample: peripheral blood. The rearrangement links TRBV4-1 to TRBJ2-5; 9 bases fit TRBD2. The CDR3 reads CASSQDYLAGKQETQYF. The DNA of the CDR3 is TGCGCCAGCAGCCAAGATTACCTAGCGGGGAAACAAGAGACCCAGTACTTC.